This TCR beta chain appears in the sequencing data of a study of blood T cell repertoires in COVID-19. Study-level background: Acute and convalescent COVID-19 samples came from the United States, Italy and Spain. In each case, the material was cDNA or gDNA derived from T cells, B-cell-depleted T cells, or PBMCs.

The table came from immunoSEQ multiplex PCR; TCRdb's copy has only in-frame clones and leaves some out. The profile shows about 44,000 clones, roughly four fifths of them singletons. This clone was picked up a small number of times. The CDR3 consists of 15 residues. Germline V gene data show CDR1 as SGHTS and CDR2 as YDEGEE. The J segment lost 2 bases and the V segment lost 0 bases, leaving 3 bases of the junction unmatched. Sequenced material: peripheral blood. The chain carries TRBV5-8 and TRBJ2-3; 7 nucleotides line up with TRBD1. The source of this sequence is a human donor in a cohort sampled during active COVID-19. DNA of the CDR3: TGTGCCAGCAGCTTGGGGGACAGAGTCACAGATACGCAGTATTTT. It is translated as CASSLGDRVTDTQYF.